This is a list of T cell receptor beta chains from one sample in a study of blood T cell repertoires in COVID-19. TCRdb's copy holds only in-frame clones and misses some; the assay was immunoSEQ multiplex PCR. The data show approximately 470,000 clones, about 85% seen once. Sequencing input: PBMCs or T cells enriched from blood (not recorded which). These receptors all stem from a woman between 18 and 30 years old who had recovered from COVID-19. The CDR3 runs from the conserved cysteine through the conserved F or W. The D gene is left open where the match is weak. Clone size is shown for a subset of rows, as once, few, many or a class of expanded clone.

V	size	D	J	CDR3	DNA
TRBV2	NA	NA	TRBJ1-4	CASIGPASEGATNEKLFF	TGTGCCAGCATTGGTCCGGCTTCAGAGGGCGCAACTAATGAAAAACTGTTTTTT
TRBV7-9	NA	TRBD1	TRBJ1-2	CASSKGQAYGYTF	TGTGCCAGCAGCAAAGGACAGGCCTATGGCTACACCTTC
TRBV19	NA	NA	TRBJ1-1	CASSRFREDTEAFF	TGTGCCAGTAGTAGGTTCAGGGAGGACACTGAAGCTTTCTTT
TRBV25-1	NA	NA	TRBJ1-2	CASSSAGRIGGYTF	TGTGCCAGCAGTTCAGCGGGGAGAATCGGGGGCTACACCTTC
TRBV6-5	NA	NA	TRBJ1-2	CASSPRDRIHGYTF	TGTGCCAGCAGTCCTCGAGACAGGATTCATGGCTACACCTTC
TRBV28	NA	NA	TRBJ2-7	CASSSLYEQYF	TGTGCCAGCAGCTCTCTTTACGAGCAGTACTTC
TRBV24-1	NA	NA	TRBJ2-1	CATSPVRTGEQFF	TGTGCCACCAGTCCCGTCCGTACGGGGGAGCAGTTCTTC
TRBV27	NA	TRBD2	TRBJ2-5	CASSLYGTSGETQYF	TGTGCCAGCAGTTTATATGGGACTAGCGGGGAGACCCAGTACTTC
TRBV7-9	NA	NA	TRBJ2-1	CASSLDSGGDEQFF	TGTGCCAGCAGCTTAGACTCGGGGGGCGATGAGCAGTTCTTC
TRBV4-2	NA	TRBD1	TRBJ1-4	CASSQEYSGGGEKLFF	TGTGCCAGCAGCCAAGAATATTCAGGGGGCGGTGAAAAACTGTTTTTT
TRBV29-1	NA	NA	TRBJ1-1	CSATTGDITEAFF	TGCAGCGCTACGACAGGTGATATCACTGAAGCTTTCTTT
TRBV5-4	NA	TRBD1	TRBJ1-2	CACTGGQGGVYTF	TGTGCCTGTACGGGGGGACAGGGAGGGGTGTACACCTTC
TRBV3-1/TRBV3-2	NA	NA	TRBJ1-5	CASIRGRQLPYSNQPQHF	TGTGCCAGCATCAGGGGCAGACAACTACCTTATAGCAATCAGCCCCAGCATTTT
TRBV2	once	NA	TRBJ1-5	CASWSGIRNQPQHF	TGTGCCAGCTGGTCAGGGATCCGCAATCAGCCCCAGCATTTT
TRBV9	NA	NA	TRBJ2-5	CASSVESGRGETQYF	TGTGCCAGCAGCGTAGAGTCTGGGAGAGGAGAGACCCAGTACTTC
TRBV5-1	NA	TRBD2	TRBJ2-2	CASSLTPSGGENTGELFF	TGCGCCAGCAGCTTGACCCCTAGCGGGGGGGAGAACACCGGGGAGCTGTTTTTT
TRBV27	NA	NA	TRBJ2-3	CATWAPKRTDTQYF	TGTGCCACCTGGGCTCCGAAGCGCACAGATACGCAGTATTTT
TRBV5-1	NA	NA	TRBJ2-3	CASTSVESTDTQYF	TGCGCCAGCACTTCAGTCGAAAGCACAGATACGCAGTATTTT
TRBV30	NA	NA	TRBJ1-1	CAWSVKGNYPEAFF	TGTGCCTGGAGTGTAAAGGGGAATTACCCTGAAGCTTTCTTT
TRBV2	few	NA	TRBJ2-5	CASKRTVGQETQYF	TGTGCCAGCAAAAGGACAGTGGGGCAAGAGACCCAGTACTTC
TRBV30	NA	NA	TRBJ2-7	CASGEGQYYEQYF	TGTGCCTCTGGAGAAGGTCAATACTACGAGCAGTACTTC
TRBV27	NA	NA	TRBJ2-7	CASSSTGLGHEQYF	TGTGCCAGCAGTTCAACAGGGTTGGGCCACGAGCAGTACTTC
TRBV19	NA	NA	TRBJ1-2	CASSIGSPYGYTF	TGTGCCAGTAGTATAGGAAGCCCCTATGGCTACACCTTC
TRBV11-2	NA	NA	TRBJ1-6	CASSLGSGAYSPLHF	TGTGCCAGCAGCTTAGGATCTGGGGCATATTCACCCCTCCACTTT
TRBV5-1	NA	TRBD1	TRBJ2-7	CASSRDRGSGDEQYF	TGCGCCAGCAGCCGGGACAGGGGGTCAGGGGACGAGCAGTACTTC
TRBV2	NA	TRBD1	TRBJ2-1	CASSASRDRGHEQFF	TGTGCCAGCAGTGCCTCCCGGGACAGAGGGCATGAGCAGTTCTTC
TRBV10-1	NA	TRBD1	TRBJ1-1	CASSESSTGSRGAEAFF	TGCGCCAGCAGTGAGTCGTCTACAGGGTCCAGGGGGGCTGAAGCTTTCTTT
TRBV19	NA	NA	TRBJ2-3	CASRDGGGRTDTQYF	TGTGCCAGTCGGGATGGGGGGGGGCGGACAGATACGCAGTATTTT
TRBV5-1	NA	TRBD2	TRBJ2-1	CASSLGGATYNEQFF	TGCGCCAGCAGCCTCGGGGGGGCCACCTACAATGAGCAGTTCTTC
TRBV2	few	TRBD2	TRBJ2-3	CASTYSGAVDTQYF	TGTGCCAGCACCTATAGCGGGGCAGTAGATACGCAGTATTTT
TRBV3-1/TRBV3-2	NA	TRBD2	TRBJ2-3	CASSQDPLAGGPGDTQYF	TGTGCCAGCAGCCAAGATCCACTAGCGGGGGGACCGGGGGATACGCAGTATTTT
TRBV18	few	NA	TRBJ1-1	CASSLGVITEAFF	TGTGCCAGCTCACTAGGGGTAATTACTGAAGCTTTCTTT
TRBV4-1	NA	TRBD1	TRBJ2-5	CASSPFGTGGEETQYF	TGCGCCAGCAGTCCTTTCGGGACAGGGGGTGAGGAGACCCAGTACTTC
TRBV7-9	NA	NA	TRBJ2-3	CASTTITGKTDTQYF	TGTGCCAGCACCACCATAACAGGGAAAACAGATACGCAGTATTTT
TRBV7-8	NA	NA	TRBJ2-7	CASSSPDSYEQYF	TGTGCCAGCAGCTCCCCCGACAGTTACGAGCAGTACTTC
TRBV28	NA	NA	TRBJ2-2	CASIYSLNTGELFF	TGTGCCAGCATATACAGTTTAAACACCGGGGAGCTGTTTTTT
TRBV2	NA	NA	TRBJ1-6	CASRKVGGSPLHF	TGTGCCAGCAGAAAGGTTGGGGGGTCACCCCTCCACTTT
TRBV28	once	TRBD2	TRBJ2-7	CASSRDSGGAYEQYF	TGTGCCAGCAGTCGTGATAGCGGGGGGGCCTACGAGCAGTACTTC
TRBV13	few	TRBD1	TRBJ1-1	CASSLGTGVHEAFF	TGTGCCAGCAGTCTTGGGACAGGGGTTCATGAAGCTTTCTTT
TRBV4-1	NA	TRBD1	TRBJ1-2	CASSPVAGGAGYTF	TGCGCCAGCAGCCCCGTTGCAGGGGGCGCTGGCTACACCTTC
TRBV5-1	NA	NA	TRBJ2-1	CASSGAGGPTYNEQFF	TGCGCCAGCAGCGGCGCCGGGGGGCCCACCTACAATGAGCAGTTCTTC
TRBV30	NA	TRBD1	TRBJ1-1	CAWSLQGDTEAFF	TGTGCCTGGAGTTTACAGGGGGACACTGAAGCTTTCTTT
TRBV19	NA	TRBD1	TRBJ1-2	CASTTTGGGIIGYTF	TGTGCCAGTACCACAACAGGGGGAGGTATTATTGGCTACACCTTC
TRBV3-1/TRBV3-2	NA	TRBD1	TRBJ2-1	CASSPTGAYNEQFF	TGTGCCAGCAGCCCGACAGGGGCCTACAATGAGCAGTTCTTC
TRBV2	NA	NA	TRBJ2-3	CASNLAGTDTQYF	TGTGCCAGCAATCTAGCCGGCACAGATACGCAGTATTTT